This record covers a single T cell receptor beta chain. No antigen is known for it. This record comes from a study of CXCR3-negative and CXCR3-positive naive CD8 T cells. The study, taken as a whole, reports: Naive cells with CXCR3 showed TRB CDR3s that were more hydrophobic than those in CXCR3-negative naive cells.

With UMI labels, 5' RACE was used to prepare the TRB cDNA libraries. From its re-call of the 5' RACE reads, TCRdb lists each CDR3 protein once, without DNA. The table lists about 98,000 distinct CDR3 sequences, with around 1% in the top ten. Germline CDR1 and CDR2: SGHTA and FQGNSA. The CDR3 runs 18 residues. Sequencing input: naive CXCR3+ CD8+ T cells from blood. Subset of the sample: CD45RO-CCR7+CD27+CD95- naive CD8+ T cells expressing CXCR3 (TNR3+). The TCR originated in a human donor in good health. Some clones in this sample may be carry-over from other donors' samples. The V and J genes are TRBV7-2 and TRBJ2-2. The chain's CDR3 is CAAQSAQTASWFPGELFF.